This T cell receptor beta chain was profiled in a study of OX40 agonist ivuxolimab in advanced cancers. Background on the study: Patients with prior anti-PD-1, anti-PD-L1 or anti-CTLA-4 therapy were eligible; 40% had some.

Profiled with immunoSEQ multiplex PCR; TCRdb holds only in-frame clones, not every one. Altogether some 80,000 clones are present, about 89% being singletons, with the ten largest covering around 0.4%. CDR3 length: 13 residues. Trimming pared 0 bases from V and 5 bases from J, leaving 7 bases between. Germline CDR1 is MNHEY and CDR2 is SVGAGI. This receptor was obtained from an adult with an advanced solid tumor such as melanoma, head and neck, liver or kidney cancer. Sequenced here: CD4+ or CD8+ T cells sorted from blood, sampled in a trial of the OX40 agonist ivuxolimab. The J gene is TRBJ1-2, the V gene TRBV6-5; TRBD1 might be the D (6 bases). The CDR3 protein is CASSYSGAYGYTF. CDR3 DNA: TGTGCCAGCAGTTACTCGGGGGCATATGGCTACACCTTC.